A selection of T cell receptor beta chains follows, all from one sample in a study of T cell responses to AZD1222 COVID-19 vaccine. Using immunoSEQ multiplex PCR, the repertoire was profiled, and TCRdb retains in-frame clones only, with some absent. Here the sample spans 160,000 or so clones, roughly nine tenths being singletons. This specimen consisted of peripheral blood, obtained on day 0 of AZD1222 vaccination. The receptors originated from an adult in good health. Both conserved end residues are part of each CDR3. Fields, in order: CDR3 DNA, CDR3 protein, V gene, J gene, D gene, clone size. D genes are given only for firm matches. Rows give clone size only sometimes, using once, few, many, or a class for an expanded clone.

cdr3_nt: TGTGCCAGCAGCCGACCGGGACTAGCGTGTGAGCAGTACTTC; cdr3_aa: CASSRPGLACEQYF; v_call: TRBV27; j_call: TRBJ2-7; d_call: TRBD2; clone_size: once
cdr3_nt: TGTGCCAGCTCACCACCGCCGTTTCGGCGAGAGGACACTGAAGCTTTCTTT; cdr3_aa: CASSPPPFRREDTEAFF; v_call: TRBV18; j_call: TRBJ1-1; d_call: -; clone_size: -
cdr3_nt: TGCGCCAGCAGCTTGCTTCCCAGGGGCTCCGCCGGGGAGCTGTTTTTT; cdr3_aa: CASSLLPRGSAGELFF; v_call: TRBV5-1; j_call: TRBJ2-2; d_call: -; clone_size: -
cdr3_nt: TGCAGCGCCGGAGGGACTAGCGGAACCTACGAGCAGTACTTC; cdr3_aa: CSAGGTSGTYEQYF; v_call: TRBV29-1; j_call: TRBJ2-7; d_call: TRBD2; clone_size: -
cdr3_nt: TGCGCCAGCAGCCTAAGGACAGGGGCTAGGTTAGAGACCCAGTACTTC; cdr3_aa: CASSLRTGARLETQYF; v_call: TRBV4-1; j_call: TRBJ2-5; d_call: TRBD1; clone_size: -
cdr3_nt: TGTGCCAGCTCACCAACAATACAGGGGAGGAATGAGCAGTTCTTC; cdr3_aa: CASSPTIQGRNEQFF; v_call: TRBV18; j_call: TRBJ2-1; d_call: -; clone_size: -
cdr3_nt: TGTGCCAGCAGCCAACCTCCCCCCGGTACGCAGTATTTT; cdr3_aa: CASSQPPPGTQYF; v_call: TRBV3-1/TRBV3-2; j_call: TRBJ2-3; d_call: -; clone_size: -
cdr3_nt: TGTGCCAGCACACATAGCACAGATACGCAGTATTTT; cdr3_aa: CASTHSTDTQYF; v_call: TRBV7-9; j_call: TRBJ2-3; d_call: -; clone_size: -
cdr3_nt: TGTGCCAGCAGCGAGCTTGGGGGTGGGAGCACAGATACGCAGTATTTT; cdr3_aa: CASSELGGGSTDTQYF; v_call: TRBV11-3; j_call: TRBJ2-3; d_call: -; clone_size: -
cdr3_nt: TGTGCCACCGCGCGGCGGGATGGGGGGGAGACCCAGTACTTC; cdr3_aa: CATARRDGGETQYF; v_call: TRBV15; j_call: TRBJ2-5; d_call: -; clone_size: -
cdr3_nt: TGTGCCAGCAGTTTGGTTAGGCTAGCGGGAGCTGAAGAGCAGTACTTC; cdr3_aa: CASSLVRLAGAEEQYF; v_call: TRBV28; j_call: TRBJ2-7; d_call: TRBD2; clone_size: -
cdr3_nt: TGTGCCAGCAGTGCGGACAGGGAGGACTATGGCTACACCTTC; cdr3_aa: CASSADREDYGYTF; v_call: TRBV6-4; j_call: TRBJ1-2; d_call: TRBD1; clone_size: -
cdr3_nt: TGTGCCAGCAGTGCCTCTGGGAGCACTGAAGCTTTCTTT; cdr3_aa: CASSASGSTEAFF; v_call: TRBV6-2/TRBV6-3; j_call: TRBJ1-1; d_call: -; clone_size: -
cdr3_nt: TGTGCCAGCAGCTTTGGGACAGGGAATCAGCCCCAGCATTTT; cdr3_aa: CASSFGTGNQPQHF; v_call: TRBV7-2; j_call: TRBJ1-5; d_call: TRBD1; clone_size: once
cdr3_nt: TGTGCCAGCAGTTTACCTCCGGGGGCGAACTATGGCTACACCTTC; cdr3_aa: CASSLPPGANYGYTF; v_call: TRBV28; j_call: TRBJ1-2; d_call: -; clone_size: -
cdr3_nt: TGTGCCAGCAGTTACCTAGCGGTCTCCTACGAGCAGTACTTC; cdr3_aa: CASSYLAVSYEQYF; v_call: TRBV6-2/TRBV6-3; j_call: TRBJ2-7; d_call: TRBD2; clone_size: -
cdr3_nt: TGCGCCAGCAGCCAAGATCTTGAGACAGGCTATAATTCACCCCTCCACTTT; cdr3_aa: CASSQDLETGYNSPLHF; v_call: TRBV4-3; j_call: TRBJ1-6; d_call: -; clone_size: -
cdr3_nt: TGTGCCACCAGTGCCCGGACAGTTGGAAATGAGCAGTTCTTC; cdr3_aa: CATSARTVGNEQFF; v_call: TRBV24-1; j_call: TRBJ2-1; d_call: -; clone_size: -
cdr3_nt: TGTGCCAGCAGCTTGGGAACGACAGACTTGAACACTGAAGCTTTCTTT; cdr3_aa: CASSLGTTDLNTEAFF; v_call: TRBV5-8; j_call: TRBJ1-1; d_call: -; clone_size: -
cdr3_nt: TGTGCCAGCAGGAAGGGTGGATACACAGATACGCAGTATTTT; cdr3_aa: CASRKGGYTDTQYF; v_call: TRBV9; j_call: TRBJ2-3; d_call: -; clone_size: once
cdr3_nt: TGTGCCATCAGTGAGACAGGATTGAACACTGAAGCTTTCTTT; cdr3_aa: CAISETGLNTEAFF; v_call: TRBV10-3; j_call: TRBJ1-1; d_call: -; clone_size: -
cdr3_nt: TGTGCCGGAAAAGGAAATCGGAATTCACCCCTCCACTTT; cdr3_aa: CAGKGNRNSPLHF; v_call: TRBV7-2; j_call: TRBJ1-6; d_call: -; clone_size: -
cdr3_nt: TGTGCCACCAGTGATCCGGGACAGGGCAGCACAGATACGCAGTATTTT; cdr3_aa: CATSDPGQGSTDTQYF; v_call: TRBV24-1; j_call: TRBJ2-3; d_call: TRBD1; clone_size: -
cdr3_nt: TGTGCCAGCAGCCAAGATTTCGGGAGAGACGAGCAGTACTTC; cdr3_aa: CASSQDFGRDEQYF; v_call: TRBV14; j_call: TRBJ2-7; d_call: -; clone_size: -
cdr3_nt: TGCAGCGTTGCGCAGGACTACAATGAGCAGTTCTTC; cdr3_aa: CSVAQDYNEQFF; v_call: TRBV29-1; j_call: TRBJ2-1; d_call: -; clone_size: -
cdr3_nt: TGTGCCACCAGCACTAGACAGGGTAATGAAAAACTGTTTTTT; cdr3_aa: CATSTRQGNEKLFF; v_call: TRBV15; j_call: TRBJ1-4; d_call: TRBD1; clone_size: few
cdr3_nt: TGTGCCTCGTCGGAGGGGAGTGATTACAATGAGCAGTTCTTC; cdr3_aa: CASSEGSDYNEQFF; v_call: TRBV30; j_call: TRBJ2-1; d_call: -; clone_size: -
cdr3_nt: TGCAGCGTTACGAGCGGGAATAAATACGAGCAGTACTTC; cdr3_aa: CSVTSGNKYEQYF; v_call: TRBV29-1; j_call: TRBJ2-7; d_call: TRBD2; clone_size: -
cdr3_nt: TGTGCCAGTAGTATATCCCAAACTAGGATGGATACGCAGTATTTT; cdr3_aa: CASSISQTRMDTQYF; v_call: TRBV19; j_call: TRBJ2-3; d_call: -; clone_size: -
cdr3_nt: TGCGCCAGCAGCTTGGCCGGGGGCTGGGGAGGCACTGAAGCTTTCTTT; cdr3_aa: CASSLAGGWGGTEAFF; v_call: TRBV5-1; j_call: TRBJ1-1; d_call: -; clone_size: few
cdr3_nt: TGTGCCAGTAGTATCCGCGGGACATTTTTTAACACCGGGGAGCTGTTTTTT; cdr3_aa: CASSIRGTFFNTGELFF; v_call: TRBV19; j_call: TRBJ2-2; d_call: -; clone_size: -
cdr3_nt: TGTGCCAGCAAACGGACGGGGGAGCTAGGGGAGCTGTTTTTT; cdr3_aa: CASKRTGELGELFF; v_call: TRBV2; j_call: TRBJ2-2; d_call: -; clone_size: -